The TCR beta chain described here comes from a study of blood T cell repertoires in COVID-19. Overall study: Samples came from the United States, Italy and Spain, spanning acute and convalescent COVID-19. From T cells, B-cell-depleted T cells, or PBMCs came the material, which was cDNA or gDNA.

The CDR3 has 14 residues. V was cut by 9 bases and J by 0 bases, with 11 bases left in between. Germline V CDR1 and CDR2: KGHDR, SFDVKD. Sequencing used immunoSEQ multiplex PCR; TCRdb keeps in-frame clones, though not all of them. Here the sample spans about 140,000 clones, approximately 85% being singletons. The V call is TRBV24-1, the J call TRBJ1-5; tentative D call: TRBD1 (5 bases). Sequences were obtained from peripheral blood. The sequence came from a middle-aged man with acute or convalescent COVID-19. DNA for the CDR3: TGTGCCACCGGGGCGGGATATAGCAATCAGCCCCAGCATTTT. Translating it yields CATGAGYSNQPQHF.